Following are 10 T cell receptor beta chains from one sample sequenced in a study of CD8+ T cells in alopecia areata. RNA was extracted and reverse transcribed into cDNA as the sequencing template. Clones were sequenced by immunoSEQ multiplex PCR, and TCRdb holds only the in-frame ones, with some missing. The sample includes 200,000 or so clones, roughly 50% of them seen just once. Material for sequencing was CD8+ T cells sorted from blood. Source of these receptors: a human donor in good health.

This chain uses TRBV7-9 with TRBJ1-1; 7 bases fit TRBD1. This CDR3 has 16 amino acids. Germline V gives CDR1 SEHNR, CDR2 FQNEAQ (reference sequence). V shed 5 bases and J 1 base; nucleotides not matched to a gene: 10. The chain's CDR3 is CASSHPPGQPNTEAFF. In DNA, the CDR3 is TGTGCCAGCAGCCACCCGCCGGGACAGCCGAACACTGAAGCTTTCTTT.

This clone turned up a few times. The rearrangement uses TRBV4-1 and TRBJ2-5; the D gene is possibly TRBD1 (6 bases). The germline V gene has CDR1 MGHRA and CDR2 YSYEKL. Trimming took 2 bases from V and 2 from J, leaving 9 bases between them. The CDR3 is 14 residues long. The CDR3 coding sequence is TGCGCCAGCAGCCAACCCGGACAGCAAGAGACCCAGTACTTC. Its translation: CASSQPGQQETQYF.

The V and J genes are TRBV5-5 and TRBJ2-2; D is unresolved. The CDR3 totals 11 residues. V was trimmed by 9 bases and J by 4 bases, leaving 7 bases between them. Germline loops: CDR1 SGHKS, CDR2 YYEKEE (reference sequence). CDR3 amino acids: CANWGTGELFF. CDR3 coding DNA: TGTGCCAACTGGGGCACCGGGGAGCTGTTTTTT.

V usage is TRBV27 and J usage is TRBJ1-6; D gene unclear. Trimming pared 6 bases from V and 4 bases from J, leaving 16 bases between. CDR3 length equals 16 residues. Germline V lookup: CDR1 MNHEY, CDR2 SMNVEV (reference sequence). CDR3 sequence reads: CASSRRTEIYNSPLHF. CDR3 nucleotide sequence: TGTGCCAGCAGCCGTCGGACCGAGATTTATAATTCACCCCTCCACTTT.

V is TRBV2 and J is TRBJ1-1; D perhaps matches TRBD1 (5 bases). Germline V gives CDR1 SNHLY, CDR2 FYNNEI. The CDR3 consists of 11 residues. The V gene lost 8 bases and the J gene lost 8 bases, with 12 bases spanning the gap. CDR3 in amino acids: CASQKRGEAFF. CDR3 nucleotides: TGTGCCAGCCAAAAGCGGGGGGAAGCTTTCTTT.

The chain couples TRBV5-1 to TRBJ1-1; D not resolved. Germline loops: CDR1 SGHRS, CDR2 YFSETQ. The CDR3 consists of 16 residues. The V gene lost 0 bases and the J gene lost 6 bases, with 18 bases spanning the gap. The chain's CDR3 is CASSLARLGPNAEAFF. In nucleotides, the CDR3 is TGCGCCAGCAGCTTGGCCAGATTGGGCCCGAATGCTGAAGCTTTCTTT.

The V and J genes are TRBV7-9 and TRBJ1-2; D remains unclear. Germline CDR1 SEHNR, CDR2 FQNEAQ (reference sequence). Trimming removed 5 bases from V and 3 bases from J, with 10 bases in between. The CDR3 extends over 13 amino acids. The CDR3: CASSPDTDYGYTF. CDR3 DNA sequence: TGTGCCAGCAGCCCCGACACAGACTATGGCTACACCTTC. The full variable domain, completed using reference TRBV7-9 and TRBJ1-2, is DTGVSQNPRHKITKRGQNVTFRCDPISEHNRLYWYRQTLGQGPEFLTYFQNEAQLEKSRLLSDRFSAERPKGSFSTLEIQRTEQGDSAMYLCASSPDTDYGYTFGSGTRLTVV.

A note on this clone: At one boundary the junction diverges from the germline segment, which might be a read error. The chain links TRBV4-2 to TRBJ1-2; TRBD1 matches 8 bases. The CDR3 length is 18 residues. Per germline, CDR1 LGHNA and CDR2 YNFKEQ. The CDR3 here is CASSQVSRGLNPNDGYTF. In nucleotides, the CDR3 is TGTGCCAGCAGCCAAGTCAGCAGGGGGCTTAACCCTAACGATGGCTACACCTTC.

The chain uses TRBV6-1 and TRBJ2-3, with D unresolved. This CDR3 has 13 amino acids. Germline V gene data show CDR1 as MNHNS and CDR2 as SASEGT. CDR3 DNA: TGTGCTGTAGTTTGGGATAACACAGATACGCAGTATTTT. It yields the protein CAVVWDNTDTQYF.

This clone occurred a few times. This chain uses TRBV6-1 with TRBJ2-7; D possibly matches TRBD1 or TRBD2 (5 bases each). Germline CDR1 MNHNS, CDR2 SASEGT. This CDR3 spans 15 amino acids. The ends were cut back, 1 base at V and 3 bases at J, with 13 bases in the middle. CDR3 in amino acids: CASSEDGGGYYEQYF. CDR3 bases: TGTGCCAGCAGTGAAGATGGGGGTGGCTACTACGAGCAGTACTTC.